The rows below give T cell receptor beta chains drawn from one sample of a study of siplizumab effects on memory and regulatory T cells. Profiling relied on immunoSEQ multiplex PCR, and the TCRdb table lists in-frame clones only, not all of them. Seen here are approximately 100,000 clones, roughly 93% observed once, and the top ten hold under 0.2%. Sample: non-Treg CD4+ T cells sorted from blood. The receptor source for this set is a human donor in good health. Each CDR3 is given with its conserved first and last residue. D genes are given only for firm matches. The size of a clone is reported for some rows only, either as once, few or many, or as a class for expanded clones.

j_call	clone_size	v_call	d_call	cdr3_aa	cdr3_nt
TRBJ2-2	-	TRBV21-1	-	CASRWGAPGELFF	TGTGCCAGCAGGTGGGGGGCCCCCGGGGAGCTGTTTTTT
TRBJ2-7	-	TRBV28	TRBD1	CASSPPGQGTFEQYF	TGTGCCAGCAGCCCACCGGGACAGGGAACCTTCGAGCAGTACTTC
TRBJ2-5	-	TRBV7-2	TRBD2	CASSLLTSGGAETQYF	TGTGCCAGCAGCCTGCTGACTAGCGGGGGGGCGGAGACCCAGTACTTC
TRBJ2-7	-	TRBV7-9	-	CASSLADRFYEQYF	TGTGCCAGCAGCTTAGCTGACAGATTCTACGAGCAGTACTTC
TRBJ2-3	-	TRBV7-2	TRBD2	CASSLGLAVDTQYF	TGTGCCAGCAGCTTAGGGCTAGCGGTAGATACGCAGTATTTT
TRBJ2-7	-	TRBV5-5	-	CASSRGPPYEQYF	TGTGCCAGCAGCCGAGGACCTCCCTACGAGCAGTACTTC
TRBJ2-5	-	TRBV6-5	-	CASSLDWGTFKETQYF	TGTGCCAGCAGTTTGGACTGGGGGACTTTTAAAGAGACCCAGTACTTC
TRBJ1-1	-	TRBV27	TRBD1	CASSDPGQGLLTEAFF	TGTGCCAGCAGTGATCCGGGACAGGGTTTACTGACTGAAGCTTTCTTT
TRBJ2-7	-	TRBV5-1	-	CASSLWGGQTYEQYF	TGCGCCAGCAGCCTCTGGGGGGGACAGACCTACGAGCAGTACTTC
TRBJ2-7	-	TRBV5-6	TRBD1	CASRTGRGLEQYF	TGTGCCAGCAGGACGGGCAGGGGGCTCGAGCAGTACTTC
TRBJ1-1	-	TRBV18	-	CASSLQGGTEKNTEAFF	TGTGCCAGCTCCCTTCAAGGGGGGACCGAGAAGAACACTGAAGCTTTCTTT
TRBJ2-3	-	TRBV15	TRBD1	CATSRGDRVENTQYF	TGTGCCACCAGCAGGGGGGACAGGGTGGAAAATACGCAGTATTTT
TRBJ2-3	-	TRBV7-9	TRBD2	CASSLLAGATTDTQYF	TGTGCCAGCAGCTTACTAGCGGGGGCTACCACAGATACGCAGTATTTT
TRBJ2-3	-	TRBV5-1	-	CASSLIYSSTDTQYF	TGCGCCAGCAGCTTGATCTACTCCTCCACAGATACGCAGTATTTT
TRBJ1-5	-	TRBV6-1	-	CASTESRSNQPQHF	TGTGCCAGCACCGAGAGTCGGAGCAATCAGCCCCAGCATTTT
TRBJ1-2	few	TRBV2	-	CASISTGTSYYGYTF	TGTGCCAGCATTAGCACGGGTACTTCATACTATGGCTACACCTTC
TRBJ2-3	-	TRBV7-9	TRBD2	CASSQRTRGVPQTQYF	TGTGCCAGCAGCCAACGGACTAGAGGAGTCCCTCAAACGCAGTATTTT